A selection of T cell receptor beta chains follows, all from one sample in a study of Graves' ophthalmopathy and Graves' hyperthyroidism. From the multiplex PCR reads, TCRdb called clonotypes with MiXCR, one entry per CDR3 protein. The sample carries hundreds of thousands of distinct CDR3 sequences, 15% recorded once. The sequencing input was peripheral blood. All receptors come from a young woman with stable Graves' hyperthyroidism. The CDR3 runs from the conserved cysteine through the conserved F or W. The order of the fields is V gene, D gene, clone size, J gene, CDR3 protein, CDR3 DNA. A D gene is named only where the DNA matches it firmly. Not every row has a clone size; where given, it reads once, few, many or a size class.

V gene: TRBV6-5; D gene: TRBD1; clone size: .; J gene: TRBJ1-1; CDR3 protein: CASSWTGGPTEAFF; CDR3 DNA: TGCGCCAGCAGTTGGACAGGGGGTCCGACTGAAGCTTTCTTT
V gene: TRBV20-1; D gene: .; clone size: many; J gene: TRBJ2-7; CDR3 protein: CSAPRGSVQYF; CDR3 DNA: TGCAGTGCTCCCAGGGGCTCCGTGCAGTACTTC
V gene: TRBV5-1; D gene: .; clone size: many; J gene: TRBJ2-7; CDR3 protein: CASSLGPRPSYEQYF; CDR3 DNA: TGCGCCAGCAGCTTGGGTCCCAGGCCCTCCTACGAGCAGTACTTC
V gene: TRBV10-3; D gene: TRBD1; clone size: many; J gene: TRBJ1-2; CDR3 protein: CAISGTGYGYTF; CDR3 DNA: TGTGCCATCAGTGGGACAGGGTACGGCTACACCTTC
V gene: TRBV19; D gene: .; clone size: many; J gene: TRBJ1-5; CDR3 protein: CASRTGIYSNQPQHF; CDR3 DNA: TGTGCCAGTAGAACAGGAATTTATAGCAATCAGCCCCAGCATTTT
V gene: TRBV28; D gene: TRBD2; clone size: many; J gene: TRBJ2-5; CDR3 protein: CASSQTSGRSETQYF; CDR3 DNA: TGTGCCAGCAGTCAGACTAGCGGGAGATCGGAGACCCAGTACTTC
V gene: TRBV28; D gene: TRBD1; clone size: .; J gene: TRBJ1-5; CDR3 protein: CTSSWDRGGNQPQHF; CDR3 DNA: TGTACCAGCAGTTGGGACAGGGGTGGCAATCAGCCCCAGCATTTT
V gene: TRBV20-1; D gene: .; clone size: many; J gene: TRBJ2-7; CDR3 protein: CSARDLARVYEQYF; CDR3 DNA: TGCAGTGCTAGAGATCTTGCCAGGGTCTACGAGCAGTACTTC
V gene: TRBV11-1; D gene: .; clone size: few; J gene: TRBJ1-5; CDR3 protein: CASSLGAGPTSNQPQHF; CDR3 DNA: TGTGCCAGCAGCTTAGGGGCCGGACCCACTAGCAATCAGCCCCAGCATTTT
V gene: TRBV7-2; D gene: .; clone size: many; J gene: TRBJ1-1; CDR3 protein: CASSLDGGGTEAFF; CDR3 DNA: TGTGCCAGCAGCTTAGATGGGGGTGGGACTGAAGCTTTCTTT
V gene: TRBV12-3/TRBV12-4; D gene: .; clone size: many; J gene: TRBJ2-3; CDR3 protein: CAVTIGTFSTDTQYF; CDR3 DNA: TGTGCCGTAACCATCGGGACCTTTAGCACAGATACGCAGTATTTT
V gene: TRBV12-3/TRBV12-4; D gene: .; clone size: many; J gene: TRBJ1-1; CDR3 protein: CASSSARTEAFF; CDR3 DNA: TGTGCCAGCAGTTCAGCGAGGACTGAAGCTTTCTTT
V gene: TRBV6-5; D gene: .; clone size: .; J gene: TRBJ2-5; CDR3 protein: CASSFDGTQETQYF; CDR3 DNA: TGTGCCAGCAGTTTTGACGGGACCCAAGAGACCCAGTACTTC
V gene: TRBV11-2; D gene: .; clone size: once; J gene: TRBJ2-1; CDR3 protein: CASSLFSDNEQFF; CDR3 DNA: TGTGCCAGCAGCTTATTTAGCGACAATGAGCAGTTCTTC
V gene: TRBV12-3/TRBV12-4; D gene: TRBD2; clone size: many; J gene: TRBJ2-7; CDR3 protein: CASSFGGGVSEQYF; CDR3 DNA: TGTGCCAGCAGTTTCGGCGGGGGGGTGTCCGAGCAGTACTTC
V gene: TRBV2; D gene: .; clone size: many; J gene: TRBJ2-2; CDR3 protein: CASKGQPWGGELFF; CDR3 DNA: TGTGCCAGCAAGGGCCAACCGTGGGGCGGGGAGCTGTTTTTT
V gene: TRBV5-1; D gene: TRBD1; clone size: many; J gene: TRBJ2-5; CDR3 protein: CASKPGTGQETQYF; CDR3 DNA: TGCGCCAGCAAGCCCGGGACAGGGCAAGAGACCCAGTACTTC
V gene: TRBV5-1; D gene: TRBD1; clone size: .; J gene: TRBJ2-7; CDR3 protein: CASSLGQGAGANSYEQYF; CDR3 DNA: TGCGCCAGCAGCCTGGGACAGGGGGCTGGAGCAAACTCCTACGAGCAGTACTTC
V gene: TRBV5-1; D gene: .; clone size: many; J gene: TRBJ2-7; CDR3 protein: CASSLTGSSYEQYF; CDR3 DNA: TGTGCCAGCAGTTTAACAGGGAGCTCCTACGAGCAGTACTTC
V gene: TRBV4-1; D gene: TRBD1; clone size: few; J gene: TRBJ2-1; CDR3 protein: CASSPLGGGRNEQFF; CDR3 DNA: TGCGCCAGCAGCCCTTTAGGGGGCGGACGCAATGAGCAGTTCTTC
V gene: TRBV2; D gene: .; clone size: few; J gene: TRBJ1-6; CDR3 protein: CASKSPYNSPLHF; CDR3 DNA: TGTGCCAGCAAGTCCCCTTATAATTCACCCCTCCACTTT
V gene: TRBV4-2; D gene: .; clone size: many; J gene: TRBJ1-2; CDR3 protein: CASSQDAGGPNGYTF; CDR3 DNA: TGTGCCAGCAGCCAAGATGCGGGGGGTCCAAATGGCTACACCTTC
V gene: TRBV7-9; D gene: .; clone size: few; J gene: TRBJ1-5; CDR3 protein: CASSPQDGRNQPQHF; CDR3 DNA: TGTGCCAGCAGCCCCCAGGACGGACGAAATCAGCCCCAGCATTTT
V gene: TRBV20-1; D gene: .; clone size: .; J gene: TRBJ1-6; CDR3 protein: CSAREAKGVNSPLHF; CDR3 DNA: TGCAGTGCTAGAGAGGCTAAGGGGGTTAATTCACCCCTCCACTTT